Listed below are T cell receptor beta chains from one sample, sequenced in a study of Ad26.COV2.S vaccination and SARS-CoV-2 variants. Clones were sequenced by immunoSEQ multiplex PCR, and TCRdb holds only the in-frame ones, with some missing. The sample holds a few hundred thousand clones, around 89% seen once. The sequencing here drew on peripheral blood, taken in a trial of Ad26.COV2.S vaccine versus placebo. These receptors came from a person between 18 and 59 years old who received the Ad26.COV2.S COVID-19 vaccine or a placebo. The CDR3 runs from the conserved cysteine through the conserved F or W. D genes are given only for firm matches. Part of the rows lack a size; the others show once, few, many or a class for expanded clones.

abundance	d_gene	v_gene	j_gene	CDR3nt	CDR3aa
once	-	TRBV5-1	TRBJ1-2	TGCGCCAGCAGCTTGGGAGGGGCGTCATCCGTCTACACCTTC	CASSLGGASSVYTF
-	TRBD2	TRBV11-3	TRBJ2-2	TGTGCCAGCAGCTTAAACGGCGTGGCGGGAGCGGACACCGGGGAGCTGTTTTTT	CASSLNGVAGADTGELFF
-	-	TRBV30	TRBJ2-1	TGTGCCTGGACCCCCAGGGTTGAGCAGTTCTTC	CAWTPRVEQFF
-	-	TRBV4-2	TRBJ2-7	TGTGCCAGCAGCCAAGAAGCCCAGACCTACGAGCAGTACTTC	CASSQEAQTYEQYF
few	TRBD1	TRBV6-4	TRBJ1-1	TGTGCCAGCAGTCCGGGACAGGGAGGCACTGAAGCTTTCTTT	CASSPGQGGTEAFF
-	-	TRBV29-1	TRBJ1-5	TGCAGCGTCGCAATGGGGCTACCTCCCCAGCCCCAGCATTTT	CSVAMGLPPQPQHF
-	TRBD1	TRBV12-5	TRBJ1-6	TGTGCTAGTGGTTTGCCTCGGACAGGGAATAATTCACCCCTCCACTTT	CASGLPRTGNNSPLHF
once	-	TRBV19	TRBJ1-2	TGTGCCAGTATTCGAAGGGGTTCTAACTATGGCTACACCTTC	CASIRRGSNYGYTF
-	-	TRBV7-3	TRBJ2-1	TGTGCCAGCAGTAAAGGGAGCTCCTACAATGAGCAGTTCTTC	CASSKGSSYNEQFF
-	TRBD1	TRBV18	TRBJ2-7	TGTGCCAGCTCACCACGACAGGGGGACTCCTACGAGCAGTACTTC	CASSPRQGDSYEQYF
-	-	TRBV3-1/TRBV3-2	TRBJ2-3	TGTGCCAGCAGCCGGGTGTCAGACGGCACAGATACGCAGTATTTT	CASSRVSDGTDTQYF
once	TRBD2	TRBV5-1	TRBJ2-3	TGCGCCAGCAGCTTGGAAGGCCAAAAAGGACTAGCAACGCAGTATTTT	CASSLEGQKGLATQYF
few	-	TRBV29-1	TRBJ1-2	TGCAGCGTTTCGTTGGAGGGGTATGGCTACACCTTC	CSVSLEGYGYTF
-	-	TRBV12-5	TRBJ1-1	TGTGCTAGTGGTTTTGGGCAGGTAGAAACTGAAGCTTTCTTT	CASGFGQVETEAFF
-	-	TRBV5-1	TRBJ2-5	TGCGCCAGCAGCTTGGCACAGCAAGAGACCCAGTACTTC	CASSLAQQETQYF
-	-	TRBV5-4	TRBJ1-1	TGTGCCAGCAGCTTGCCTGTTGGGATGAACACTGAAGCTTTCTTT	CASSLPVGMNTEAFF